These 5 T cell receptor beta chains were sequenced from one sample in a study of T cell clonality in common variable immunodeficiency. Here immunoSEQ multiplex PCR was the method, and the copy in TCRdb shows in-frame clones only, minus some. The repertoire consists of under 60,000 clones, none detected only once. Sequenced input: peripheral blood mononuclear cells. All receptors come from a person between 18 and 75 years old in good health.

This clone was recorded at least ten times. The covered CDR3 bases are TGTGCCAGTAGTATTTTAGGGGAAGTGCATGGC. It encodes CASSILGEVHG. From start to end, the CDR3 is CASSILGEVHGYTF. J is TRBJ1-2 and V is TRBV19; TRBD1 might be the D (5 bases). Sequencing ends 3 residues short of the CDR3 end; the germline J gene provides the rest. The CDR3 runs 14 residues. Trimming stripped 3 bases from V and 6 bases from J, with 14 bases between. Germline-derived CDR1 and CDR2 are LNHDA and SQIVND (reference sequence). Using reference TRBV19 and TRBJ1-2 for the parts outside the CDR3, the full variable domain is DGGITQSPKYLFRKEGQNVTLSCEQNLNHDAMYWYRQDPGQGLRLIYYSQIVNDFQKGDIAEGYSVSREKKESFPLTVTSAQKNPTAFYLCASSILGEVHGYTFGSGTRLTVV.

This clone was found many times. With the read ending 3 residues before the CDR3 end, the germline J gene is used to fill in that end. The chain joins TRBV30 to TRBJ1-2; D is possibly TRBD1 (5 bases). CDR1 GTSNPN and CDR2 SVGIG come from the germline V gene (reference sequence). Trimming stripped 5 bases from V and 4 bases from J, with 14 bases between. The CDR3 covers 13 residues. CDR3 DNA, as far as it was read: TGTGCCTGGGGGCAGGGTATCAGCTATGGC. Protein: CAWGQGISYG. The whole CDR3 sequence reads CAWGQGISYGYTF.

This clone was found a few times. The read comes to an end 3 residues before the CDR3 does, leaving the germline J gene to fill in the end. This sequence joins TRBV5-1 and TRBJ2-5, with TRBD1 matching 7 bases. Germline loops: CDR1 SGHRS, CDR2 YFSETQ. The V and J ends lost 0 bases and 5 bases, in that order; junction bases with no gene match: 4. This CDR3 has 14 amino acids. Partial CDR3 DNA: TGCGCCAGCAGCTTGGGAGGGGGCTATGAGACC. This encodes CASSLGGGYET. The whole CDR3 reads CASSLGGGYETQYF.

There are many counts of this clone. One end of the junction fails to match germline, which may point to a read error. The CDR3 bases that were read are TGCGCCAGCAGCCCCCAAACTAGCGGGAGGTTGAATGAG. This codes for CASSPQTSGRLNE. The complete CDR3 sequence is CASSPQTSGRLNEQFF. The V call is TRBV4-2, the J call TRBJ2-1, with TRBD2 matching 12 bases. Coverage ceases 3 residues before the CDR3 finishes, and the germline J gene fills in the end. Looked up from germline, CDR1 is LGHNA and CDR2 is YNFKEQ. The length of the CDR3 is 16 residues.

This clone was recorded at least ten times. The CDR3 loop is CASSHRQGVAYEQYF. CDR3 DNA, as far as it was read: TGCGCCAGCAGCCACCGACAGGGGGTGGCCTACGAG. The rearrangement joins TRBV4-1 to TRBJ2-7; the match to TRBD1 covers 9 bases. The sequenced fragment ends 3 residues before the CDR3 boundary, so the rest is inferred from the germline J gene. Germline CDR1 and CDR2: MGHRA and YSYEKL. The CDR3 loop spans 15 amino acids. Losses at the gene ends were 3 bases for V and 2 bases for J; bases not matched to a gene: 5.